This TCR beta chain stems from a study of T-cell memory formation after mild COVID-19. Study information: The TCR clusters were mostly specific to one donor.

This clonotype was seen a handful of times. TCRalpha and TCRbeta libraries used 5'RACE with constant-segment primers and UMIs. TCRdb independently ran MiXCR on the 5' RACE reads; one entry per CDR3 protein. There are approximately 410,000 distinct CDR3 sequences in the sample; around a quarter occur only once, and over 10% lies in the top ten. CDR3 length equals 15 residues. V lost 1 base and J 0 bases, leaving 10 bases between the germline ends. Germline V gives CDR1 SGHRS, CDR2 YFSETQ. The TCR originated in an adult woman who had mild COVID-19 (a few samples of this study predate the infection). Cell type and time point are not known. The chain couples TRBV5-1 to TRBJ1-1, with D possibly TRBD1 on 5 matching bases. Sample: PBMCs or a T cell subset sorted from them (not recorded which). The CDR3 loop is CASSLSPGVNTEAFF. DNA of the CDR3: TGCGCCAGCAGCTTGTCCCCGGGGGTGAACACTGAAGCTTTCTTT.